This T cell receptor (beta chain) was obtained from a study of shared clonotypes between healthy human individuals. Background on the study: The study used three CD4 naive, three CD4 memory, two CD8 naive and one CD8 memory plate per donor.

Profiled with immunoSEQ multiplex PCR; TCRdb holds only in-frame clones, not every one. The data contain about 1,900,000 clones, over 85% of them seen just once; the ten biggest clones take up approximately 1%. Whole-study findings and limits: Sampling included only blood; tissue repertoires likely differ. A handful of donors showed sharing of about 4.7% of naive CD4 clonotypes.

Of note for this clone: Its matching antigen is unknown.

Terminally differentiated effector memory CD45RA+ cells were excluded by CCR7 positive selection of CD45RO-negative cells. V gave up 3 bases and J gave up 4 bases, with 18 bases separating them. This CDR3 region has 16 residues. The germline CDR1 and CDR2 sequences are SNHLY and FYNNEI. Sequencing input: naive CD8+ T cells sorted from blood. This receptor was obtained from a man aged 18 to 35 in good health. The rearrangement links TRBV2 to TRBJ2-5, with D perhaps being TRBD1 or TRBD2 (5 bases each). The DNA for the CDR3 is TGTGCCAGCAGTGAGGTGCAGGGCGGGCGCGGAGAGACCCAGTACTTC. This translates into CASSEVQGGRGETQYF.